One and the same sample provided the 9 T cell receptor beta chains below, sequenced in a study of neurological immune-mediated disorders. Using its own MiXCR run on the 5' RACE reads, TCRdb lists one record per CDR3 protein. The sample holds about 66,000 distinct CDR3 sequences, 4.5% seen once. Sample: PBMCs. The source of these receptors is a young man with multiple sclerosis.

This clonotype was seen more than once but under ten times. The chain has TRBV6-1 and TRBJ1-6; perhaps TRBD1 as D (6 bases). V lost 6 bases and J lost 0, with 15 bases in between. This CDR3 has 17 amino acids. Germline CDR1 and CDR2: MNHNS and SASEGT. CDR3 protein: CASSQLDRSSYNSPLHF. DNA for the CDR3: TGTGCCAGCAGCCAACTTGACAGGAGCTCCTATAATTCACCCCTCCACTTT.

This clonotype was seen ten or more times. The genes are TRBV2 and TRBJ1-4; D ambiguous. The CDR3 consists of 11 residues. CDR1 is SNHLY, CDR2 FYNNEI, per germline. Between the trimmed V and J ends, which lost 6 bases and 8 bases, there was a span of 7 bases. Here the CDR3 DNA reads TGTGCCAGCAGAAGGGAGGAAAAACTGTTTTTT. It translates to CASRREEKLFF.

The chain has TRBV5-5 and TRBJ2-3; D tentatively reads TRBD1 or TRBD2 (6 bases each). The CDR3 spans 16 residues. Trimming cost V 2 bases and J 4 bases, with 17 bases left between them. Per germline, CDR1 SGHKS and CDR2 YYEKEE (reference sequence). The CDR3 region has the DNA TGTGCCAGCAGCTTCGTTGGGGGGCTGATGTCAGATACGCAGTATTTT. It specifies CASSFVGGLMSDTQYF.

This clonotype was seen repeatedly, ten times or more. DNA for the CDR3: TGTGCCAGCAGCCGCCGGGACAGAGCGTATGGCTACACCTTC. It encodes CASSRRDRAYGYTF. This sequence joins TRBV7-8 and TRBJ1-2, with 7 bases identical to TRBD1. This CDR3 spans 14 amino acids. Germline trimming cut 5 bases from V and 5 bases from J; bases unmatched to any gene: 8. Germline CDR1 and CDR2: SGHVS and FQNEAQ.

This clonotype showed up many times. The V and J genes are TRBV5-5 and TRBJ1-6; D unclear. The CDR3 spans 16 residues. Germline V gene sequence: CDR1 SGHKS, CDR2 YYEKEE (reference sequence). Trimming took 0 bases from V and 0 from J, leaving 7 bases between them. CDR3 protein: CASSLVDGSYNSPLHF. The DNA of the CDR3 is TGTGCCAGCAGCTTGGTCGATGGCTCCTATAATTCACCCCTCCACTTT.

This clonotype was counted many times. V usage is TRBV5-1 and J usage is TRBJ1-6, with D possibly TRBD1 on 5 matching bases. The CDR3 spans 16 residues. Germline CDR1 SGHRS, CDR2 YFSETQ. V lost 0 bases to trimming and J lost 7 bases, with 14 bases between them. The DNA for the CDR3 is TGCGCCAGCAGCTTGGTTTCCGGGACCTTAAATTCACCCCTCCACTTT. Translating gives CASSLVSGTLNSPLHF.

This clonotype has a handful of counts. This sequence joins TRBV10-1 and TRBJ1-1, with 8 positions matching TRBD1. This CDR3 has 15 amino acids. Germline CDR1 and CDR2: WNHNN and SYGVQD (reference sequence). J was trimmed by 5 bases and V by 3 bases; bases with no gene match: 8. The CDR3 reads CASSDRDRQDTEAFF. CDR3 DNA sequence: TGCGCCAGCAGTGACCGGGACAGGCAAGATACTGAAGCTTTCTTT.

This clonotype has a handful of counts. The genes are TRBV20-1 and TRBJ2-7; a weak D match, TRBD2 (7 bases). The CDR3 is 15 amino acids. Looked up from germline, CDR1 is DFQATT and CDR2 is SNEGSKA (reference sequence). Trimming stripped 0 bases from V and 3 bases from J, with 15 bases between. CDR3 nucleotides: TGCAGTGCTAGAGATTCCCGGGGGGCCGACTACGAGCAGTACGTC. This codes for CSARDSRGADYEQYV.

Relative to its sample, this clonotype is medium-sized. V usage is TRBV10-2 and J usage is TRBJ2-3, with D hard to call. CDR3 length: 13 amino acids. V gave up 1 base and J gave up 3 bases, with 5 bases separating them. Germline CDR1 reads WSHSY; CDR2 reads SAAADI. The CDR3 DNA reads TGCGCCAGCAGTGAGTTAGTGACAGATACGCAGTATTTT. Amino acid sequence: CASSELVTDTQYF.